One sample yielded the 29 T cell receptor beta chains listed below, sequenced in a study of T cells after yellow fever vaccination. TCRdb recomputed calls from the 5' RACE reads with MiXCR, one row per CDR3 protein. The repertoire holds about 210,000 distinct CDR3 sequences, with 6.7% as singletons. Sequenced here: CD4+ T cells sorted from PBMCs, sampled on the day of the yellow fever booster vaccination. These receptors were obtained from a man younger than 40 who received the YFV17D yellow fever vaccine.

This clonotype was seen a handful of times. The CDR3 DNA sequence: TGTGCCAGCAGTTCTCTAGCGGGAGGGCCCCGGGAGACCCAGTACTTC. Protein sequence: CASSSLAGGPRETQYF. The chain employs TRBV12-3 or TRBV12-4 and TRBJ2-5; 12 bases align to TRBD2. The trim removed 4 bases at V and 5 bases at J, leaving 8 bases unmatched. The CDR3 has 16 amino acids.

In its sample, this clonotype was seen a few times. This chain links TRBV20-1 with TRBJ2-7; D remains unclear. With 0 bases removed from V and 4 bases from J, the gap between germline ends came to 7 bases. CDR3 length: 12 amino acids. The germline gives CDR1 DFQATT, CDR2 SNEGSKA (reference sequence). In nucleotides, the CDR3 is TGCAGTGCTAGAGATCCAGCGTACGAGCAGTACTTC. Its translation is CSARDPAYEQYF.

This sequence joins TRBV20-1 and TRBJ2-2; D ambiguous. The germline CDR1 and CDR2 sequences are DFQATT and SNEGSKA (reference sequence). This CDR3 has 15 residues. With 3 bases removed from V and 2 bases from J, the gap between germline ends came to 13 bases. The CDR3 region has the DNA TGCAGTGCTAGGGGTGCGTGCGAAAACACCGGGGAGCTGTTTTTT. The encoded protein is CSARGACENTGELFF.

The chain is built from TRBV4-3 and TRBJ1-5; D may be TRBD1 (5 bases). Between the trimmed V and J ends, which lost 3 bases and 2 bases, there was a span of 8 bases. The CDR3 covers 14 residues. Germline V CDR1 and CDR2: LGHNA, YSLEER. CDR3 amino acids: CASSQEQGNQPQHF. CDR3 coding DNA: TGCGCCAGCAGCCAGGAACAGGGCAATCAGCCCCAGCATTTT.

This clonotype showed up many times. The chain combines TRBV7-2 with TRBJ2-2; TRBD1 matches at 8 bases. Germline-derived CDR1 and CDR2 are SGHTA and FQGNSA. This CDR3 is 15 amino acids long. After removal of 5 bases from V and 7 bases from J, the junction contained 9 bases not matched to a gene. DNA for the CDR3: TGTGCCAGCAGCATTCGACAGGGGCGGAACGGGGAGCTGTTTTTT. It is translated as CASSIRQGRNGELFF.

This clonotype has a count of ten or more. The chain combines TRBV12-3 or TRBV12-4 with TRBJ2-1; tentatively, D is TRBD1 or TRBD2 (5 bases each). Between the trimmed V and J ends, which lost 5 bases and 0 bases, there was a span of 11 bases. The CDR3 has 15 amino acids. CDR3 amino acids: CASSGGRSSYNEQFF. CDR3 in DNA: TGTGCCAGCAGTGGGGGTCGGAGCTCCTACAATGAGCAGTTCTTC.

This rearrangement joins TRBV6-1 to TRBJ2-1, with a tentative D call TRBD2 (5 bases). V lost 8 bases to trimming and J lost 2 bases, with 10 bases between them. CDR1 and CDR2 (germline): MNHNS, SASEGT. This CDR3 is built from 13 residues. The CDR3 spells CASQRRTYNEQFF. The CDR3 nucleotides are TGTGCCAGCCAGCGGAGGACCTACAATGAGCAGTTCTTC.

This clonotype has at least ten counts. This rearrangement joins TRBV7-2 to TRBJ2-5, with no clear D. The CDR3 is made up of 13 amino acids. Germline V gene lookup returns CDR1 SGHTA and CDR2 FQGNSA. Trimming removed 1 base at V and 5 bases at J, with 8 bases between. The CDR3 here is CASSLGYTETQYF. CDR3 DNA sequence: TGTGCCAGCAGCTTAGGATATACGGAGACCCAGTACTTC.

The chain links TRBV7-2 to TRBJ2-7; D might be TRBD1 (6 bases). Germline CDR1 SGHTA, CDR2 FQGNSA. The ends were cut back, 8 bases at V and 3 bases at J, with 14 bases in the middle. There are 13 residues in the CDR3. The CDR3 DNA sequence: TGTGCCAGCCTCCGGGACACCCGCTACGAGCAGTACTTC. It yields the protein CASLRDTRYEQYF.

This clonotype was seen only a few times. For the CDR3, the DNA is TGTGCCAGCTCACGCGGTGATGAGCAGTTCTTC. Translating gives CASSRGDEQFF. The V and J genes are TRBV18 and TRBJ2-1; no reliable D call. From germline, CDR1 is KGHSH and CDR2 LQKENI. Trimming pared 4 bases from V and 8 bases from J, leaving 6 bases between. This CDR3 region has 11 residues.

This clonotype was found many times. The CDR3 coding sequence is TGTGCCAGCAGCTTAAGCCGGAATGACCAGTACTTC. Its translation is CASSLSRNDQYF. The chain carries TRBV7-9 and TRBJ2-7; D is ambiguous. This CDR3 spans 12 amino acids. Germline assignment: CDR1 SEHNR and CDR2 FQNEAQ (reference sequence). Trimming left V 2 bases short and J 10 bases short, with 12 bases between.

This chain links TRBV5-1 with TRBJ1-2; D gene ambiguous. With 0 bases removed from V and 8 bases from J, the gap between germline ends came to 11 bases. This CDR3 region has 13 residues. The germline V gene encodes CDR1 SGHRS and CDR2 YFSETQ. In nucleotides, the CDR3 is TGCGCCAGCAGCTTGGGCAGGCCTGAGGGCTACACCTTC. This sequence encodes CASSLGRPEGYTF.

This clonotype showed up just a few times. The chain links TRBV7-6 to TRBJ2-5; 7 bases line up with TRBD1. The germline gives CDR1 SGHVS, CDR2 FNYEAQ. This CDR3 has 13 amino acids. V was pared by 10 bases and J by 0 bases, with 5 bases of the junction left unmatched. The CDR3 protein is CAILDRDQETQYF. CDR3 coding DNA: TGTGCCATCCTAGACAGGGACCAAGAGACCCAGTACTTC.

The chain is built from TRBV11-2 and TRBJ2-7; TRBD1 is a possible D gene (5 bases). Looked up from germline, CDR1 is SGHAT and CDR2 is FQNNGV. V was shortened by 5 bases and J by 2 bases, with 19 bases between the two germline ends. This CDR3 has 16 amino acids. The CDR3 here is CASSPGHSKVAYEQYF. The CDR3 DNA reads TGTGCCAGCAGCCCCGGACACTCCAAGGTAGCCTACGAGCAGTACTTC.

This clonotype was counted ten times or more. This chain uses TRBV12-3 or TRBV12-4 with TRBJ2-1; D might be TRBD1 or TRBD2, each matching 7 bases. Trimming pared 6 bases from V and 4 bases from J, leaving 13 bases between. The CDR3 sequence is 14 residues long. CDR3 coding DNA: TGTGCCAGCAGCAACAGGGGAGGGTACAATGAGCAGTTCTTC. It yields the protein CASSNRGGYNEQFF.

The V gene is TRBV28, the J gene TRBJ2-5, with 8 bases that match TRBD1. The CDR3 loop spans 15 amino acids. The V segment lost 7 bases and the J segment 2 bases; nucleotides outside the gene matches: 9. The germline V gene encodes CDR1 MDHEN and CDR2 SYDVKM. The CDR3 region has the DNA TGTGCCAGCACCTCCCTACAGGGGGGTCAAGAGACCCAGTACTTC. Translation gives CASTSLQGGQETQYF.

This clonotype was seen more than once but under ten times. V is TRBV5-8 and J is TRBJ1-2; D is unresolved. There are 14 residues in the CDR3. V shed 4 bases and J shed 14 bases, with 24 bases lying between them. In germline, CDR1 is SGHTS, CDR2 YDEGEE. Here the CDR3 DNA reads TGTGCCAGCAGCCCAAAACGGACTGAATCTTATGGAACCTTC. It specifies CASSPKRTESYGTF.

This clonotype showed up just a few times. V and J are TRBV20-1 and TRBJ1-1; D not resolved. The CDR3 runs to 13 residues. Germline V lookup: CDR1 DFQATT, CDR2 SNEGSKA (reference sequence). V lost 1 base to trimming and J lost 1 base, with 7 bases between them. The CDR3 nucleotides read TGCAGTGCTAGAGGGCAGAAGAACACTGAAGCTTTCTTT. This codes for CSARGQKNTEAFF.

This clonotype appeared a few times. This rearrangement joins TRBV10-3 to TRBJ2-1; 8 bases are shared with TRBD1. Germline trimming cut 10 bases from V and 1 base from J; bases unmatched to any gene: 15. This CDR3 is built from 17 residues. Per germline, CDR1 ENHRY and CDR2 SYGVKD. The CDR3: CATSASRDRRSYNEQFF. In DNA, the CDR3 is TGTGCCACCAGCGCCTCGCGGGACAGGAGGTCCTACAATGAGCAGTTCTTC.

The table lists this clonotype with a few counts. The chain employs TRBV7-6 and TRBJ2-1; D is unresolved. Germline V gene lookup returns CDR1 SGHVS and CDR2 FNYEAQ. V lost 2 bases and J lost 7, with 12 bases in between. CDR3 length equals 14 residues. The CDR3, as DNA: TGTGCCAGCAGCTTAATTACGGGTTCTAATGAGCAGTTCTTC. Its translation is CASSLITGSNEQFF.

This rearrangement joins TRBV6-2 or TRBV6-3 to TRBJ2-1, with 8 bases that match TRBD2. V was clipped by 7 bases and J by 0 bases; unmatched bases: 8. There are 16 residues in the CDR3. Germline V lookup: CDR1 MNHEY, CDR2 SVGEGT. The CDR3 loop is CASTRLALSSYNEQFF. The CDR3 DNA reads TGTGCCAGCACTAGACTAGCGTTGAGCTCCTACAATGAGCAGTTCTTC.

This clonotype was seen more than once but under ten times. This sequence joins TRBV20-1 and TRBJ2-3; TRBD2 aligns across 11 bases. The germline V gene encodes CDR1 DFQATT and CDR2 SNEGSKA (reference sequence). Unmatched junction bases numbered 13, after V lost 6 bases and J lost 2 bases. This CDR3 is built from 17 residues. The CDR3 protein is CSAKGLAGGTLTDTQYF. The CDR3 region has the DNA TGCAGTGCCAAGGGCCTAGCGGGAGGCACTCTCACAGATACGCAGTATTTT.

A few counts support this clonotype. The chain combines TRBV20-1 with TRBJ2-7; D gene uncertain. Trimming removed 3 bases from V and 2 bases from J, with 8 bases in between. This CDR3 contains 12 residues. The germline CDR1 and CDR2 sequences are DFQATT and SNEGSKA (reference sequence). The CDR3 is CSARKPTYEQYF. The CDR3 DNA sequence: TGCAGTGCTAGGAAACCGACCTACGAGCAGTACTTC.

The rearrangement joins TRBV10-2 to TRBJ2-3; tentatively, D is TRBD1 or TRBD2 (5 bases each). In germline, CDR1 is WSHSY, CDR2 SAAADI. V was clipped by 8 bases and J by 6 bases, with 12 bases between them. The length of the CDR3 is 12 residues. The CDR3 DNA sequence: TGCGCCAGCGGACACGGGACGGATACGCAGTATTTT. Translating it yields CASGHGTDTQYF.

The chain carries TRBV14 and TRBJ2-7; TRBD2 is a possible D gene (5 bases). The V end was cut by 4 bases, the J end by 2 bases, with 15 bases between. This CDR3 is built from 15 residues. The germline V gene has CDR1 SGHDN and CDR2 FVKESK. DNA of the CDR3: TGTGCCAGCAGCCGGGAGCGGAAACTTCCCTACGAGCAGTACTTC. Its protein product is CASSRERKLPYEQYF.

The V and J genes are TRBV9 and TRBJ1-1; D ambiguous. From germline, CDR1 is SGDLS and CDR2 YYNGEE. Trimming took off 4 bases at V and 2 bases at J, with 12 bases between the two ends. The CDR3 length is 14 residues. The DNA of the CDR3 is TGTGCCAGCAGCATCTCCTGGATAAACACTGAAGCTTTCTTT. Its translation is CASSISWINTEAFF. Full variable domain (missing parts from reference TRBV9 and TRBJ1-1): DSGVTQTPKHLITATGQRVTLRCSPRSGDLSVYWYQQSLDQGLQFLIQYYNGEERAKGNILERFSAQQFPDLHSELNLSSLELGDSALYFCASSISWINTEAFFGQGTRLTVV.

The sample holds many counts of this clonotype. As DNA, the CDR3 is TGTGCCAGCAGCCAACGCGGGAGGGCCATATCCTACAATGAGCAGTTCTTC. Residues: CASSQRGRAISYNEQFF. This chain connects TRBV3-1 to TRBJ2-1, with TRBD2 matching over 9 bases. CDR1 and CDR2 from the germline V gene are LGHDT and YNNKEL (reference sequence). Trimming took 2 bases from V and 1 from J; bases not matched to a gene: 6. The CDR3 sequence is 17 residues long.

This clonotype has at least ten counts. This rearrangement joins TRBV5-1 to TRBJ2-3; unclear D gene. Germline assignment: CDR1 SGHRS and CDR2 YFSETQ. Trimming pared 10 bases from V and 5 bases from J, leaving 11 bases between. The CDR3 contains 11 residues. CDR3 in DNA: TGCGCCGCAGGTGGGCAAGATACGCAGTATTTT. It specifies CAAGGQDTQYF.

This clonotype was detected a few times. The chain has TRBV7-2 and TRBJ2-7, with a possible D match to TRBD2 (5 bases). The CDR3 runs to 16 residues. Trimming stripped 2 bases from V and 1 base from J, with 15 bases between. CDR1 and CDR2 from the germline V gene are SGHTA and FQGNSA. Here the CDR3 DNA reads TGTGCCAGCAGCTTACGAAGCGGTACGACTTCCTACGAGCAGTACTTC. The encoded protein is CASSLRSGTTSYEQYF. Full variable domain (rest looked up from reference TRBV7-2 and TRBJ2-7): GAGVSQSPSNKVTEKGKDVELRCDPISGHTALYWYRQSLGQGLEFLIYFQGNSAPDKSGLPSDRFSAERTGGSVSTLTIQRTQQEDSAVYLCASSLRSGTTSYEQYFGPGTRLTVT.